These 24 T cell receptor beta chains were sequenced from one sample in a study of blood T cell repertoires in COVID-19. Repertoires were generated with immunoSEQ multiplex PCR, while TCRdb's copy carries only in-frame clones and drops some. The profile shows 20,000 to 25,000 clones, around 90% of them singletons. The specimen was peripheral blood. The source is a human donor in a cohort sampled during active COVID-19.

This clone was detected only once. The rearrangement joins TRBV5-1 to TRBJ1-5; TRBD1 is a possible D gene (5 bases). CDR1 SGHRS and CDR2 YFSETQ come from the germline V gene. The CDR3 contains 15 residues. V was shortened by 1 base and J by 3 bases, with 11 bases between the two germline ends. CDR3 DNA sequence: TGCGCCAGCAGCTTGACAGGAGAAGTCAATCAGCCCCAGCATTTT. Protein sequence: CASSLTGEVNQPQHF.

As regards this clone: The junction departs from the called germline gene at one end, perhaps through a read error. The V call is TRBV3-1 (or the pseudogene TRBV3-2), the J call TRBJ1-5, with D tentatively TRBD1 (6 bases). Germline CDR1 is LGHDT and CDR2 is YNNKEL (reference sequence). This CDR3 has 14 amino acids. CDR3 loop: CARSGEGGGRPQHF. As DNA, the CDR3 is TGTGCCCGCAGCGGAGAAGGGGGGGGGAGGCCCCAGCATTTT.

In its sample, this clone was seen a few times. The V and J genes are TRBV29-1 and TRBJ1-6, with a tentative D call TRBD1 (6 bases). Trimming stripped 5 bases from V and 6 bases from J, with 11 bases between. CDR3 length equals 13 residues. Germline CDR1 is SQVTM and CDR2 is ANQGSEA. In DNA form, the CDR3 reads TGCAGCGTTCAGGCAGGGGCTAATTCACCCCTCCACTTT. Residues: CSVQAGANSPLHF.

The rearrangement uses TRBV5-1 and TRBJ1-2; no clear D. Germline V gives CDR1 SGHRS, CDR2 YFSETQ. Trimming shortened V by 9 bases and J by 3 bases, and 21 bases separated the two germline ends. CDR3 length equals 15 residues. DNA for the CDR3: TGCGCCACCCAAATGTCCCCTAACGTTGACTATGGCTACACCTTC. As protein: CATQMSPNVDYGYTF. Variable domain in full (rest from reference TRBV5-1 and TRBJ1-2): KAGVTQTPRYLIKTRGQQVTLSCSPISGHRSVSWYQQTPGQGLQFLFEYFSETQRNKGNFPGRFSGRQFSNSRSEMNVSTLELGDSALYLCATQMSPNVDYGYTFGSGTRLTVV.

CDR3 protein: CSASGSNTGELFF. CDR3 DNA: TGCAGCGCCTCGGGTAGTAACACCGGGGAGCTGTTTTTT. This chain links TRBV29-1 with TRBJ2-2, with D uncertain. The V and J ends lost 7 bases and 2 bases respectively, with 11 bases between them. Germline V gives CDR1 SQVTM, CDR2 ANQGSEA. The CDR3 has 13 amino acids.

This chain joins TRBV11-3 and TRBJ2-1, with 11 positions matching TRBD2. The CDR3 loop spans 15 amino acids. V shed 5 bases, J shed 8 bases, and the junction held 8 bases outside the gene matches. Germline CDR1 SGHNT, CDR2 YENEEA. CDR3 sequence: CASSPTSGDGDEQFF. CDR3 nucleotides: TGTGCCAGCAGCCCGACTAGCGGGGACGGCGATGAGCAGTTCTTC.

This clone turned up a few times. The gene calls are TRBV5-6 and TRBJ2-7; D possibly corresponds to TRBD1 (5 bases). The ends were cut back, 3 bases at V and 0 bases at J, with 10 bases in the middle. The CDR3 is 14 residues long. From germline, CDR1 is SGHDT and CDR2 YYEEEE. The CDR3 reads CASSSWTRSYEQYF. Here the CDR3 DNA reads TGTGCCAGCAGCTCTTGGACACGCTCCTACGAGCAGTACTTC. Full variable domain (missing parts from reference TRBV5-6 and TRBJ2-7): DAGVTQSPTHLIKTRGQQVTLRCSPKSGHDTVSWYQQALGQGPQFIFQYYEEEERQRGNFPDRFSGHQFPNYSSELNVNALLLGDSALYLCASSSWTRSYEQYFGPGTRLTVT.

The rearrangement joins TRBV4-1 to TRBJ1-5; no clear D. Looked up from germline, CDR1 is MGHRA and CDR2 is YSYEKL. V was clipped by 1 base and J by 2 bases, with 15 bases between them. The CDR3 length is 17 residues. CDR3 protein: CASSQVPGQARNQPQHF. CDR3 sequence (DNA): TGCGCCAGCAGCCAAGTGCCAGGCCAGGCTCGCAATCAGCCCCAGCATTTT.

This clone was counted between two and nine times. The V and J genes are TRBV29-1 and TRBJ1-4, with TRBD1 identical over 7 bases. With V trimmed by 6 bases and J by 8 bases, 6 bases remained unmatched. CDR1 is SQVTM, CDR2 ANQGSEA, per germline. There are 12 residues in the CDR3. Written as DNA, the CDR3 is TGCAGCGTGGGAGACAGGGACGAAAAACTGTTTTTT. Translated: CSVGDRDEKLFF.

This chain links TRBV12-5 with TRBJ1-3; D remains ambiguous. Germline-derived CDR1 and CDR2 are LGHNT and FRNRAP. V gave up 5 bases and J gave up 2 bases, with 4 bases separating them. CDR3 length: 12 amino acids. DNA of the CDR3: TGTGCTAGTGGTCACACTGGAAACACCATATATTTT. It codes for CASGHTGNTIYF.

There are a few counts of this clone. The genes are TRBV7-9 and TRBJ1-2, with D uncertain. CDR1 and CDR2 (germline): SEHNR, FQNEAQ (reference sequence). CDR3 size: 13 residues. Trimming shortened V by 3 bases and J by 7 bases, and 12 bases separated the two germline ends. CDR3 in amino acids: CASSFLDSSGYTF. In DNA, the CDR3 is TGTGCCAGCAGCTTTCTTGATTCGAGTGGCTACACCTTC. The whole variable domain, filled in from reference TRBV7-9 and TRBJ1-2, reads DTGVSQNPRHKITKRGQNVTFRCDPISEHNRLYWYRQTLGQGPEFLTYFQNEAQLEKSRLLSDRFSAERPKGSFSTLEIQRTEQGDSAMYLCASSFLDSSGYTFGSGTRLTVV.

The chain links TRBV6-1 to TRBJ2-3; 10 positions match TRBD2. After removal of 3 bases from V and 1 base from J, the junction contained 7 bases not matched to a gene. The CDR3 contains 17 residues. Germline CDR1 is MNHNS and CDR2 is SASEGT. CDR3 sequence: CASSEIIAGGGTDTQYF. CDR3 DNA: TGTGCCAGCAGTGAGATCATAGCGGGGGGTGGCACAGATACGCAGTATTTT.

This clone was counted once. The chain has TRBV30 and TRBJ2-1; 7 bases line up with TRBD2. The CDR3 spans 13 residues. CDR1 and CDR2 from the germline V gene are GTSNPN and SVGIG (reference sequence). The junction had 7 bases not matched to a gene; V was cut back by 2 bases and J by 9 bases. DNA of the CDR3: TGTGCCTGGAGTACCCGGGGCGGGGGTGAGCAGTTCTTC. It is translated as CAWSTRGGGEQFF.

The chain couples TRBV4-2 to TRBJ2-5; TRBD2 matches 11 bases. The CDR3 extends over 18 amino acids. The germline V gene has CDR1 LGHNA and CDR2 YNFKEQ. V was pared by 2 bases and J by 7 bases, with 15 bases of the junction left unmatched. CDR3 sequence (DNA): TGTGCCAGCAGCCAACTCCACCATAGCGGGGGGGAGAGAGGGACCCAGTACTTC. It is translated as CASSQLHHSGGERGTQYF.

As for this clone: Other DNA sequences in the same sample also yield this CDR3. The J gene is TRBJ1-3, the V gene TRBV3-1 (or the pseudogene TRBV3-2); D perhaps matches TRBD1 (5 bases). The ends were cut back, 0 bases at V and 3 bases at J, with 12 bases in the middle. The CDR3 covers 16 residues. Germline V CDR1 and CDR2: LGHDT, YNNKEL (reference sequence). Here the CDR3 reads CASSQEGQGRGNTIYF. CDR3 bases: TGTGCCAGCAGCCAAGAAGGACAAGGCCGTGGAAACACCATATATTTT.

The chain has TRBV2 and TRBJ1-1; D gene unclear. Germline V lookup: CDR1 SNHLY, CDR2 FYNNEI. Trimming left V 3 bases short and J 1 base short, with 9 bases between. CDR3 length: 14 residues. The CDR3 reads CASSEVPGNTEAFF. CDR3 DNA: TGTGCCAGCAGTGAGGTCCCCGGGAACACTGAAGCTTTCTTT.

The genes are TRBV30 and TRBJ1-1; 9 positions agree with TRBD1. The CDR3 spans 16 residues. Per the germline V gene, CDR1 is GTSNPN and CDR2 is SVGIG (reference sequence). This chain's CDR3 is CALTPGTGFMNTEAFF. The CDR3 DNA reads TGTGCATTAACCCCTGGGACAGGGTTCATGAACACTGAAGCTTTCTTT.

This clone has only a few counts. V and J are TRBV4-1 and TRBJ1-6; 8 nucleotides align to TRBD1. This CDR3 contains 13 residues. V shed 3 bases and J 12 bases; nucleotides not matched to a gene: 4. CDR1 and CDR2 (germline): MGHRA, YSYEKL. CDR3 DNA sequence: TGCGCCAGCAGCCAGATTACAGGGGGACCCCTCCACTTT. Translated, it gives CASSQITGGPLHF.

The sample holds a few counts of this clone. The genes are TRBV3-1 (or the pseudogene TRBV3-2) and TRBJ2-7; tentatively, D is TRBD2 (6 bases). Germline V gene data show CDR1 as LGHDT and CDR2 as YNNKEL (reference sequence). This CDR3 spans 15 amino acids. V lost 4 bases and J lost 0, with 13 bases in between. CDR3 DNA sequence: TGTGCCAGCAGCCCAACGGGAGTCGACTCCTACGAGCAGTACTTC. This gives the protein CASSPTGVDSYEQYF.

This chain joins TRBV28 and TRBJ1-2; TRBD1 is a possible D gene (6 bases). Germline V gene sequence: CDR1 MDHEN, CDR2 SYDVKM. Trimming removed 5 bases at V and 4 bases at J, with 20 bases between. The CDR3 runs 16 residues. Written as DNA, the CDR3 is TGTGCCAGCAGTCCGGGGGGCTCGCATCGGGGCTATGGCTACACCTTC. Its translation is CASSPGGSHRGYGYTF.

Here the CDR3 reads CASSFFSDTEAFF. DNA of the CDR3: TGTGCCAGCAGTTTTTTCTCGGACACTGAAGCTTTCTTT. The gene calls are TRBV6-2 or TRBV6-3 and TRBJ1-1; D not certain. Germline CDR1 is MNHEY and CDR2 is SVGEGT. Trimming shortened V by 4 bases and J by 3 bases, and 9 bases separated the two germline ends. This CDR3 comprises 13 residues.

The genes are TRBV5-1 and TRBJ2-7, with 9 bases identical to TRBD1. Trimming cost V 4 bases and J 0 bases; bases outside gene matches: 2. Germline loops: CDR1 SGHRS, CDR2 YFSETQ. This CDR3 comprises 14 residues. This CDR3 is CASSRTGDSYEQYF. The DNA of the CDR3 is TGCGCCAGCAGCCGGACAGGGGACTCCTACGAGCAGTACTTC.

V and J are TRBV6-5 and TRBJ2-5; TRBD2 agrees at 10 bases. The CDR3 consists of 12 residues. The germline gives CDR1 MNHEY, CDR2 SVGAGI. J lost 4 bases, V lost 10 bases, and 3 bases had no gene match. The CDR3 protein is CATSGGGETQYF. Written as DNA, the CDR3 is TGTGCCACCAGCGGGGGGGGAGAGACCCAGTACTTC.

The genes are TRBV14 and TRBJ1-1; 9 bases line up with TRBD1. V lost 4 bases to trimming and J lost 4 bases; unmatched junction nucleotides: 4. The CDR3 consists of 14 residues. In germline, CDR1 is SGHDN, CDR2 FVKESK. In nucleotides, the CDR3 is TGTGCCAGCAGCCGATCGGACAGGGGCACTGAAGCTTTCTTT. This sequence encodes CASSRSDRGTEAFF. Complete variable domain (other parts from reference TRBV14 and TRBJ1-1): EAGVTQFPSHSVIEKGQTVTLRCDPISGHDNLYWYRRVMGKEIKFLLHFVKESKQDESGMPNNRFLAERTGGTYSTLKVQPAELEDSGVYFCASSRSDRGTEAFFGQGTRLTVV.